The 5 T cell receptor beta chains reported below all come from one sample, sequenced in a study of regulatory T cells in long-lasting Graves disease (dated by TCRdb to the early 2020s). Interpreted using the paper, the time point label stands for: newly diagnosed GD, antithyroid drugs for less than 3 months. For both TCR sequencing and RNA sequencing, RNA was extracted from PBMCs in TRIzol. The library was made by multiplex PCR. The sample was run on an Illumina HiSeq 4000. To build TCR beta libraries, CDR3 regions were amplified by Arm-PCR using iRepertoire HTBI primers. The raw public data were reprocessed by TCRdb itself: fastp quality trimming at Q25, MiXCR clonotype calling, in-frame beta chains only. CDR3 protein sequences are deduplicated, and each keeps its most common genes and DNA. For this sample the table gives 600,000 to 650,000 distinct CDR3 sequences, of which roughly 15% were detected only once. More than 15% of the sample comes from the top ten.

In addition, the sample was reused for a study of T cells in Graves' hyperthyroidism and ophthalmopathy.

This specimen consisted of peripheral blood mononuclear cells (PBMCs), obtained at new diagnosis, from a patient treated with antithyroid drugs. Every receptor here comes from a woman aged 25 to 45 with Graves disease. Donor details come from another sample of the same person, matched by shared clones.

The chain links TRBV20-1 to TRBJ1-3; no reliable D call. This CDR3 has 15 amino acids. CDR1 DFQATT and CDR2 SNEGSKA come from the germline V gene (reference sequence). V lost 0 bases, J lost 4 bases, and 13 bases lay in between. The CDR3, as DNA: TGCAGTGCTAGAGATGCCGTGGGTGCGGGAAACACCATATATTTT. Residues: CSARDAVGAGNTIYF.

This clonotype was picked up many times. The chain couples TRBV6-5 to TRBJ2-5; TRBD2 agrees at 8 bases. There are 15 residues in the CDR3. The V and J ends lost 2 bases and 5 bases, in that order; junction bases with no gene match: 7. Germline lookup yields CDR1 MNHEY and CDR2 SVGAGI. The CDR3 DNA sequence: TGTGCCAGCAGTTACGCGAGCGGGAGATCGGAGACCCAGTACTTC. This codes for CASSYASGRSETQYF.

This clonotype has at least ten counts. J is TRBJ1-5 and V is TRBV9; unclear D gene. V was trimmed by 3 bases and J by 6 bases, leaving 16 bases between them. CDR3 length: 15 residues. The germline gives CDR1 SGDLS, CDR2 YYNGEE. CDR3 sequence (DNA): TGTGCCAGCAGCGAGGATCTGGGGTTCGGTCAGCCCCAGCATTTT. The encoded protein is CASSEDLGFGQPQHF.

This clonotype was observed a few times. One end of the junction varies from germline; a read error may be responsible. The J gene is TRBJ2-6, the V gene TRBV6-2 or TRBV6-3; D is perhaps TRBD2 (6 bases). Germline V gene data show CDR1 as MNHEY and CDR2 as SVGEGT. The CDR3 is made up of 17 amino acids. CDR3 sequence (DNA): TGTGCCAGCAGTTACACCCGCGGGGCCTCTGGGGCCAGCGTCCTGACTTTC. Translating gives CASSYTRGASGASVLTF.

This clonotype was picked up many times. Mismatch with germline at one junction end may stem from a read error. V gene TRBV7-7 combines with J gene TRBJ2-3, with D uncertain. This CDR3 has 13 residues. The germline V gene has CDR1 SSHAT and CDR2 FNYEAQ (reference sequence). CDR3 loop: CASSHMGTDTQYF. The CDR3 DNA reads TGTGCTAGCAGCCACATGGGCACAGATACGCAGTATTTT. Looking up the rest from reference TRBV7-7 and TRBJ2-3 gives the full variable domain: GAGVSQSPRYKVTKRGQDVTLRCDPISSHATLYWYQQALGQGPEFLTYFNYEAQPDKSGLPSDRFSAERPEGSISTLTIQRTEQRDSAMYRCASSHMGTDTQYFGPGTRLTVL.